This T cell receptor (beta chain) originates from a study of shared clonotypes between healthy human individuals. Study as a whole: Plates per donor: three CD4 naive, three CD4 memory, two CD8 naive, one CD8 memory.

Points from the study as a whole: Relative to memory subsets, naive subsets generally showed larger estimated richness. About 5% of naive CD4 clonotypes were shared across several donors.

The CDR3 runs 12 residues. The germline CDR1 and CDR2 sequences are KGHSH and LQKENI. Trimming left V 8 bases short and J 8 bases short, with 15 bases between. Details on this clone: Its specificity is unknown.

Here immunoSEQ multiplex PCR was the method, and the copy in TCRdb shows in-frame clones only, minus some. This table has around 750,000 clones, roughly 70% appearing once. Sequenced material: memory CD4+ T cells sorted from blood. Subset defined: CD45RA-negative fraction. The TCR sequence derives from a woman aged 25 to 39 in good health. The chain carries TRBV18 and TRBJ1-2, with D perhaps TRBD1 (6 bases). The CDR3 region is CASRPTGGGYTF. The CDR3, as DNA: TGTGCCAGCCGCCCGACAGGAGGGGGCTACACCTTC.